The present TCR beta chain was sequenced within a study of blood T cell repertoires in COVID-19. The cohort comprised adults aged about 18 to 90 years residing in about two dozen US areas. Clinical history reported by participants formed the basis on which cohorts were assigned. Sequencing used immunoSEQ multiplex PCR; TCRdb keeps in-frame clones, though not all of them. The table records fewer than 350,000 clones, around 86% of them present only once. This clone is a singleton in its sample. Trimming at V came to 5 bases and at J to 0 bases, leaving 7 bases not matched to a gene. Germline V gives CDR1 SEHNR, CDR2 FQNEAQ (reference sequence). The CDR3 consists of 17 residues.

The rearrangement uses TRBV7-9 and TRBJ2-1, with 10 bases matching TRBD1. The source of this sequence is a man between 60 and 75 years old who had recovered from COVID-19. The sample comprised PBMCs or T cells enriched from blood (not recorded which). This CDR3 reads CASSPTGTGVSYNEQFF. The CDR3 DNA reads as TGTGCCAGCAGCCCGACCGGGACAGGGGTCTCCTACAATGAGCAGTTCTTC.